This TCR beta chain appears in the sequencing data of a study of response to subunit inactivated influenza vaccine. CDR1 and CDR2 (germline): KGHSH, LQKENI. Trimming at V came to 2 bases and at J to 6 bases, leaving 6 bases not matched to a gene. The length of the CDR3 is 15 residues. This clonotype was observed a few times. The antigen remains unidentified. The study, taken as a whole, reports: The authors put forward the suggestion that each seasonal influenza vaccination may bring in only a limited number of new T cells.

One entry per CDR3 protein results from TCRdb running MiXCR on the RT-PCR reads. The repertoire holds approximately 500,000 distinct CDR3 sequences, with 13% as singletons. The TCR was taken from a man in his fifties or sixties who received an inactivated influenza vaccine. The chain has TRBV18 and TRBJ2-1, with 8 bases fitting TRBD1. Material: PBMCs from blood, obtained 40 to 50 days after vaccination. The CDR3 protein is CASSPGTGGVNEQFF. The CDR3 nucleotides are TGTGCCAGCTCACCAGGGACAGGCGGGGTCAATGAGCAGTTCTTC.